Listed here are 15 T cell receptor beta chains from one sample, sequenced in a study of molecular identifiers for immune sequencing clone quantification. TCRdb processed the PCR reads anew with MiXCR; each CDR3 protein has one entry. The data hold around 480,000 distinct CDR3 sequences, with 25% observed a single time. The material sequenced was naive CD8+ T cells from blood, with Jurkat cell RNA spiked in. Subset reported: FACS-sorted CD8+CD4-CCR7+CD45RA+ naive T cells. The source of these receptors is a human donor in good health. Some libraries in this study had Jurkat cell RNA spiked in.

The chain recombines TRBV19 with TRBJ2-7, with 7 bases identical to TRBD2. V lost 2 bases and J lost 6; bases outside the gene matches: 10. CDR1 is LNHDA, CDR2 SQIVND, per germline (reference sequence). The CDR3 length is 15 residues. CDR3 amino acids: CASSIREVPLFEQYF. CDR3 sequence (DNA): TGTGCCAGTAGTATACGGGAGGTCCCGCTATTCGAGCAGTACTTC.

This clonotype was seen ten or more times. The V and J genes are TRBV24-1 and TRBJ2-1; 8 bases map to TRBD2. After removal of 6 bases from V and 9 bases from J, the junction contained 6 bases not matched to a gene. The CDR3 spans 13 residues. Germline V gene lookup returns CDR1 KGHDR and CDR2 SFDVKD. In DNA form, the CDR3 reads TGTGCCACCAGTTCTCCAAGCGGGAGTGAGCAGTTCTTC. This translates into CATSSPSGSEQFF.

In this sample, this clonotype turned up a few times. The chain combines TRBV2 with TRBJ1-1, with D unclear. Germline-derived CDR1 and CDR2 are SNHLY and FYNNEI. V dropped 0 bases and J dropped 1 base, with 3 bases sitting between them. The CDR3 extends over 13 amino acids. DNA of the CDR3: TGTGCCAGCAGTGAAGCGTGGAACACTGAAGCTTTCTTT. Amino acids: CASSEAWNTEAFF.

The V call is TRBV19, the J call TRBJ1-4; no clear D gene. CDR1 and CDR2 (germline): LNHDA, SQIVND (reference sequence). This CDR3 has 14 amino acids. Trimming left V 8 bases short and J 5 bases short, with 15 bases between. The CDR3 loop reads CASLNRGANEKLFF. DNA for the CDR3: TGTGCCAGTCTCAACCGGGGAGCGAATGAAAAACTGTTTTTT. Drawing the rest from reference TRBV19 and TRBJ1-4, the complete variable domain is DGGITQSPKYLFRKEGQNVTLSCEQNLNHDAMYWYRQDPGQGLRLIYYSQIVNDFQKGDIAEGYSVSREKKESFPLTVTSAQKNPTAFYLCASLNRGANEKLFFGSGTQLSVL.

The V call is TRBV5-1, the J call TRBJ2-7, with D possibly being TRBD2 (6 bases). The CDR3 length is 14 residues. Germline loops: CDR1 SGHRS, CDR2 YFSETQ. V was cut by 0 bases and J by 8 bases, with 15 bases left in between. CDR3 DNA: TGCGCCAGCAGCTTGGGGGCGGGGACGGGGAAGCAGTACTTC. Translation gives CASSLGAGTGKQYF.

With regard to this clonotype: A read error is possible here, since a much larger clone lies one base away. The rearrangement joins TRBV5-4 to TRBJ2-2, with a possible D match to TRBD2 (5 bases). The CDR3 spans 12 residues. Germline CDR1 reads SGHNT; CDR2 reads YYREEE (reference sequence). The CDR3 loop is CASRGNTGELVF. DNA of the CDR3: TGTGCCAGCAGAGGGAACACCGGGGAGCTGGTTTTT.

With regard to this clonotype: A read error may be the cause here, since a much bigger clone is one base away. The genes are TRBV20-1 and TRBJ1-4; the D gene is possibly TRBD1 (6 bases). This CDR3 is built from 16 residues. Germline loops: CDR1 DFQATT, CDR2 SNEGSKA (reference sequence). CDR3 residues: CSARSRRQATNEELFF. The CDR3 DNA reads as TGCAGTGCTAGAAGCCGCAGACAGGCAACTAATGAAGAACTGTTTTTT.

Regarding this clonotype: This may come from a read error, since a much larger clone is one base off. V is TRBV5-6 and J is TRBJ1-1, with D hard to call. CDR1 and CDR2 (germline): SGHDT, YYEEEE. This CDR3 is built from 15 residues. The CDR3 loop reads CASRLASKMNTEAFF. The CDR3 bases are TGTGCCAGCAGATTGGCCAGTAAGATGAACACTGAAGCTTTCTTT.

This clonotype has more than one count but fewer than ten. In nucleotides, the CDR3 is TGTGCCAGCAGTTTATGGGGACAGGGTATGGGTGGCGAGCAGTACTTC. Protein: CASSLWGQGMGGEQYF. The chain is built from TRBV28 and TRBJ2-7; TRBD1 matches 9 bases. J was trimmed by 6 bases and V by 0 bases; bases with no gene match: 9. Germline values: CDR1 MDHEN, CDR2 SYDVKM. The CDR3 length is 16 residues.

Concerning this clonotype: Lacking the conserved final phenylalanine or tryptophan, this CDR3 likely reflects a read error. The gene calls are TRBV7-9 and TRBJ2-5; TRBD1 agrees at 9 bases. Germline V CDR1 and CDR2: SEHNR, FQNEAQ (reference sequence). The CDR3 consists of 15 residues. J was trimmed by 3 bases and V by 3 bases; bases with no gene match: 5. CDR3 sequence reads: CASSLVGQGEETQYI. CDR3 DNA sequence: TGTGCCAGCAGCTTGGTGGGACAGGGTGAAGAGACCCAGTACATC.

In the case of this clonotype: This may be a read error, as it is one base from a much larger clone. It is likely a read error, because the conserved phenylalanine at the end of the CDR3 is missing. J is TRBJ2-6 and V is TRBV18; D remains unclear. Germline V gene data show CDR1 as KGHSH and CDR2 as LQKENI. This CDR3 spans 13 amino acids. V lost 3 bases, J lost 2 bases, and 2 bases lay in between. The CDR3 region has the DNA TGTGCCAGCTCACCCGCTGGGGCCAACGTCCTGACTTCC. It translates to CASSPAGANVLTS.

This clonotype showed up just a few times. The J gene is TRBJ1-4, the V gene TRBV20-1; D may be TRBD1 (5 bases). Germline CDR1 is DFQATT and CDR2 is SNEGSKA (reference sequence). This CDR3 has 17 amino acids. The ends were cut back, 0 bases at V and 1 base at J, with 15 bases in the middle. The CDR3 region is CSARDRPSGLTNEKLFF. DNA of the CDR3: TGCAGTGCTAGAGATCGACCATCAGGGCTAACTAATGAAAAACTGTTTTTT.

Concerning this clonotype itself: The junction does not match germline at one end; this may be a read error. This sequence joins TRBV19 and TRBJ2-6; D unclear. Looked up from germline, CDR1 is LNHDA and CDR2 is SQIVND (reference sequence). The CDR3 contains 12 residues. The DNA for the CDR3 is TGTGTCAGTGTCTCTGGGGCCAACGTCCTGACTTTC. Protein product: CVSVSGANVLTF.

This clonotype occurred a few times. The chain uses TRBV12-3 or TRBV12-4 and TRBJ1-4; maybe TRBD1 (5 bases). V lost 4 bases, J lost 0 bases, and 15 bases lay in between. The CDR3 has 17 residues. CDR3: CASSSGDRDPTNEKLFF. DNA for the CDR3: TGTGCCAGCAGTTCTGGGGACCGGGACCCAACTAATGAAAAACTGTTTTTT.

A word on this clonotype: Sequence at one end of the junction differs from germline and may be a read error. This chain joins TRBV12-3 or TRBV12-4 and TRBJ2-2; maybe TRBD2 (5 bases). This CDR3 contains 13 residues. Written as DNA, the CDR3 is TGTGCCAGCAGTACCCCGAACACCGGGGAGCCGTTTTTT. This gives the protein CASSTPNTGEPFF.